The rows below give T cell receptor beta chains drawn from one sample of a study of blood T cell repertoires in COVID-19. TCRdb's copy holds only in-frame clones and misses some; the assay was immunoSEQ multiplex PCR. The repertoire includes 140,000 or so clones, 80% to 90% of them detected once, and roughly 3% sits in the top ten. Sequenced material: peripheral blood. Receptors were obtained from an older woman with active COVID-19. CDR3s include the opening cysteine and the closing phenylalanine or tryptophan. A D gene is named only where the DNA matches it firmly. Part of the rows lack a size; the others show once, few, many or a class for expanded clones.

J gene: TRBJ2-7; D gene: .; clone size: .; V gene: TRBV4-3; CDR3 protein: CASSQLPTGDYEQYF; CDR3 DNA: TGCGCCAGCAGCCAGCTCCCCACGGGGGACTACGAGCAGTACTTC
J gene: TRBJ1-2; D gene: .; clone size: .; V gene: TRBV18; CDR3 protein: CASSPLGQEVEGYTF; CDR3 DNA: TGTGCCAGCTCACCACTAGGCCAGGAGGTGGAAGGCTACACCTTC
J gene: TRBJ1-1; D gene: .; clone size: .; V gene: TRBV19; CDR3 protein: CASSSGGALGTEAFF; CDR3 DNA: TGTGCCAGTAGTAGCGGGGGGGCTCTAGGCACTGAAGCTTTCTTT
J gene: TRBJ1-1; D gene: TRBD1; clone size: .; V gene: TRBV7-2; CDR3 protein: CASSLGTGRAEAFF; CDR3 DNA: TGTGCCAGCAGCTTAGGGACAGGGCGGGCTGAAGCTTTCTTT
J gene: TRBJ1-2; D gene: .; clone size: few; V gene: TRBV28; CDR3 protein: CASSLNIWGGDGYTF; CDR3 DNA: TGTGCCAGCAGTTTAAATATCTGGGGGGGCGATGGCTACACCTTC
J gene: TRBJ1-6; D gene: .; clone size: .; V gene: TRBV11-2; CDR3 protein: CASSTEGDSPLHF; CDR3 DNA: TGTGCCAGCAGCACCGAAGGGGATTCACCCCTCCACTTT
J gene: TRBJ2-7; D gene: TRBD2; clone size: .; V gene: TRBV19; CDR3 protein: CASSIRGSISYEQYF; CDR3 DNA: TGTGCCAGTAGTATACGCGGGAGTATCTCCTACGAGCAGTACTTC
J gene: TRBJ2-1; D gene: .; clone size: .; V gene: TRBV29-1; CDR3 protein: CSGRYNNEQFF; CDR3 DNA: TGCAGCGGGAGGTATAACAATGAGCAGTTCTTC
J gene: TRBJ2-5; D gene: TRBD2; clone size: .; V gene: TRBV2; CDR3 protein: CASSRTSRETQYF; CDR3 DNA: TGTGCCAGCAGTAGGACTAGCAGAGAGACCCAGTACTTC
J gene: TRBJ1-5; D gene: .; clone size: once; V gene: TRBV28; CDR3 protein: CASSFQGDSRRTQPQHF; CDR3 DNA: TGTGCCAGCAGTTTCCAAGGGGACTCAAGACGGACTCAGCCCCAGCATTTT
J gene: TRBJ2-7; D gene: TRBD2; clone size: .; V gene: TRBV10-3; CDR3 protein: CAASSGGGDYEQYF; CDR3 DNA: TGTGCCGCCTCTAGCGGGGGAGGGGACTACGAGCAGTACTTC
J gene: TRBJ1-2; D gene: .; clone size: .; V gene: TRBV28; CDR3 protein: CASSPPREVYGYTF; CDR3 DNA: TGTGCCAGCTCCCCTCCCCGGGAGGTCTATGGCTACACCTTC
J gene: TRBJ1-1; D gene: TRBD1; clone size: .; V gene: TRBV5-5; CDR3 protein: CASSSQGPNTEAFF; CDR3 DNA: TGTGCCAGCAGCTCACAGGGGCCTAACACTGAAGCTTTCTTT
J gene: TRBJ2-1; D gene: .; clone size: few; V gene: TRBV6-1; CDR3 protein: CASSERGDNTYNEQFF; CDR3 DNA: TGTGCCAGCAGTGAAAGGGGCGATAACACCTACAATGAGCAGTTCTTC
J gene: TRBJ2-1; D gene: TRBD2; clone size: .; V gene: TRBV6-6; CDR3 protein: CASTSGSPYNEQFF; CDR3 DNA: TGTGCCAGCACCAGCGGGAGTCCCTACAATGAGCAGTTCTTC
J gene: TRBJ2-7; D gene: TRBD2; clone size: .; V gene: TRBV20-1; CDR3 protein: CSASGAGALSYEQYF; CDR3 DNA: TGCAGTGCTAGTGGAGCGGGAGCACTCTCCTACGAGCAGTACTTC
J gene: TRBJ2-2; D gene: TRBD1; clone size: .; V gene: TRBV7-3; CDR3 protein: CASSIGTGLSGELFF; CDR3 DNA: TGTGCCAGCAGCATAGGGACAGGGTTGAGCGGGGAGCTGTTTTTT
J gene: TRBJ2-6; D gene: TRBD2; clone size: .; V gene: TRBV7-9; CDR3 protein: CASSQPSGLVSPGANVLTF; CDR3 DNA: TGTGCCAGCAGCCAGCCTTCGGGACTAGTCTCTCCGGGGGCCAACGTCCTGACTTTC
J gene: TRBJ2-7; D gene: TRBD1; clone size: .; V gene: TRBV6-1; CDR3 protein: CASSEAGQPYEQYF; CDR3 DNA: TGTGCCAGCAGTGAAGCGGGACAGCCCTACGAGCAGTACTTC
J gene: TRBJ1-6; D gene: .; clone size: .; V gene: TRBV27; CDR3 protein: CASSTQYYPNNSPLHF; CDR3 DNA: TGTGCCAGCAGCACCCAGTATTACCCAAATAATTCACCCCTCCACTTT
J gene: TRBJ2-1; D gene: .; clone size: .; V gene: TRBV3-1/TRBV3-2; CDR3 protein: CASSPSGSNYNEQFF; CDR3 DNA: TGTGCCAGCAGCCCGAGCGGGTCCAACTACAATGAGCAGTTCTTC
J gene: TRBJ2-1; D gene: TRBD2; clone size: .; V gene: TRBV5-4; CDR3 protein: CASSRGLAGGPEGEQFF; CDR3 DNA: TGTGCCAGCAGCCGGGGACTAGCGGGAGGGCCGGAGGGTGAGCAGTTCTTC
J gene: TRBJ2-1; D gene: TRBD1; clone size: .; V gene: TRBV6-5; CDR3 protein: CASSLPGTGINEQFF; CDR3 DNA: TGTGCCAGCAGCCTCCCCGGGACAGGGATCAATGAGCAGTTCTTC
J gene: TRBJ1-1; D gene: .; clone size: once; V gene: TRBV3-1/TRBV3-2; CDR3 protein: CASSLSGVGVTEAFF; CDR3 DNA: TGTGCCAGCAGCCTATCCGGGGTAGGAGTCACTGAAGCTTTCTTT
J gene: TRBJ2-7; D gene: TRBD2; clone size: .; V gene: TRBV3-1/TRBV3-2; CDR3 protein: CASSQDQDGTIYEQYF; CDR3 DNA: TGTGCCAGCAGCCAAGATCAAGACGGGACTATCTACGAGCAGTACTTC
J gene: TRBJ2-3; D gene: TRBD1; clone size: .; V gene: TRBV19; CDR3 protein: CASSMGQTDTQYF; CDR3 DNA: TGTGCCAGTAGTATGGGACAGACAGATACGCAGTATTTT
J gene: TRBJ1-2; D gene: .; clone size: .; V gene: TRBV6-2/TRBV6-3; CDR3 protein: CASSPTGDYGYTF; CDR3 DNA: TGTGCCAGCAGTCCGACAGGAGACTATGGCTACACCTTC
J gene: TRBJ2-1; D gene: TRBD1; clone size: few; V gene: TRBV18; CDR3 protein: CASSPPGQGIIEQFF; CDR3 DNA: TGTGCCAGCTCACCGCCGGGACAGGGTATAATTGAGCAGTTCTTC
J gene: TRBJ2-1; D gene: .; clone size: .; V gene: TRBV21-1; CDR3 protein: CASSPRGGKQFF; CDR3 DNA: TGTGCCAGCAGCCCCCGGGGGGGAAAACAGTTCTTC
J gene: TRBJ2-1; D gene: TRBD2; clone size: .; V gene: TRBV6-2/TRBV6-3; CDR3 protein: CASSIAGLQFF; CDR3 DNA: TGTGCCAGCAGCATAGCGGGACTCCAGTTCTTC
J gene: TRBJ1-3; D gene: .; clone size: .; V gene: TRBV29-1; CDR3 protein: CSVIGDSGNTIYF; CDR3 DNA: TGCAGCGTCATCGGGGATTCTGGAAACACCATATATTTT
J gene: TRBJ1-5; D gene: .; clone size: once; V gene: TRBV13; CDR3 protein: CASSLGLGQPQHF; CDR3 DNA: TGTGCCAGCAGCTTAGGTCTAGGTCAGCCCCAGCATTTT
J gene: TRBJ1-6; D gene: .; clone size: .; V gene: TRBV10-2; CDR3 protein: CASSRQFNSPLHF; CDR3 DNA: TGCGCCAGCAGTCGACAGTTCAATTCACCCCTCCACTTT
J gene: TRBJ1-4; D gene: TRBD1; clone size: once; V gene: TRBV28; CDR3 protein: CASSFIGQGGEKLFF; CDR3 DNA: TGTGCCAGCAGTTTTATTGGACAGGGAGGGGAAAAACTGTTTTTT
J gene: TRBJ2-3; D gene: TRBD2; clone size: .; V gene: TRBV28; CDR3 protein: CASRNGLAGITDTQYF; CDR3 DNA: TGTGCCAGCAGGAACGGACTAGCGGGGATCACAGATACGCAGTATTTT
J gene: TRBJ2-6; D gene: .; clone size: .; V gene: TRBV7-9; CDR3 protein: CASSGPLGVYGANVLTF; CDR3 DNA: TGTGCCAGCAGCGGGCCCCTCGGGGTGTACGGGGCCAACGTCCTGACTTTC
J gene: TRBJ1-1; D gene: TRBD1; clone size: few; V gene: TRBV28; CDR3 protein: CASSLNRGRNTEAFF; CDR3 DNA: TGTGCCAGCAGTTTAAACAGGGGACGGAACACTGAAGCTTTCTTT
J gene: TRBJ2-3; D gene: TRBD2; clone size: .; V gene: TRBV30; CDR3 protein: CAWSRGRAWDTQYF; CDR3 DNA: TGTGCCTGGAGTCGGGGGAGGGCGTGGGATACGCAGTATTTT
J gene: TRBJ2-5; D gene: TRBD2; clone size: .; V gene: TRBV4-2; CDR3 protein: CASSQVGLAGELETQYF; CDR3 DNA: TGTGCCAGCAGCCAAGTGGGGCTAGCGGGAGAATTAGAGACCCAGTACTTC
J gene: TRBJ2-1; D gene: .; clone size: .; V gene: TRBV4-2; CDR3 protein: CASSQSPGVGTHNEQFF; CDR3 DNA: TGTGCCAGCAGCCAGAGTCCAGGGGTCGGGACACACAATGAGCAGTTCTTC
J gene: TRBJ1-1; D gene: .; clone size: .; V gene: TRBV5-3; CDR3 protein: CARSSFRSQPNTEAFF; CDR3 DNA: TGTGCCAGAAGCTCGTTTCGGAGTCAGCCGAACACTGAAGCTTTCTTT
J gene: TRBJ1-5; D gene: .; clone size: .; V gene: TRBV12-3/TRBV12-4; CDR3 protein: CASSRSGNQPQHF; CDR3 DNA: TGTGCCAGCAGCCGAAGCGGCAATCAGCCCCAGCATTTT
J gene: TRBJ1-1; D gene: .; clone size: .; V gene: TRBV18; CDR3 protein: CASSPGVSATGTEAFF; CDR3 DNA: TGTGCCAGCTCACCCGGGGTCAGTGCAACGGGCACTGAAGCTTTCTTT
J gene: TRBJ2-5; D gene: .; clone size: .; V gene: TRBV29-1; CDR3 protein: CSVREETQYF; CDR3 DNA: TGCAGCGTTCGCGAGGAGACCCAGTACTTC
J gene: TRBJ2-1; D gene: .; clone size: .; V gene: TRBV5-1; CDR3 protein: CASSLGTNIEQFF; CDR3 DNA: TGCGCCAGCAGCTTGGGAACTAACATTGAGCAGTTCTTC
J gene: TRBJ2-5; D gene: TRBD2; clone size: .; V gene: TRBV11-2; CDR3 protein: CASSLNPGSGRVETQYF; CDR3 DNA: TGTGCCAGCAGCTTAAACCCCGGTAGCGGGAGGGTGGAGACCCAGTACTTC
J gene: TRBJ1-1; D gene: TRBD1; clone size: .; V gene: TRBV29-1; CDR3 protein: CSVVPGQVFTEAFF; CDR3 DNA: TGCAGCGTTGTCCCGGGACAGGTGTTCACTGAAGCTTTCTTT
J gene: TRBJ2-7; D gene: .; clone size: .; V gene: TRBV19; CDR3 protein: CASSIGQASNYEQYF; CDR3 DNA: TGTGCCAGTAGTATTGGTCAGGCAAGTAACTACGAGCAGTACTTC
J gene: TRBJ1-1; D gene: .; clone size: .; V gene: TRBV4-1; CDR3 protein: CASSRLTGGRGSTEAFF; CDR3 DNA: TGCGCCAGCAGCCGACTTACGGGTGGGAGGGGAAGCACTGAAGCTTTCTTT
J gene: TRBJ1-2; D gene: .; clone size: .; V gene: TRBV3-1/TRBV3-2; CDR3 protein: CASSSTRVHGYTF; CDR3 DNA: TGTGCCAGCTCATCAACCAGGGTACATGGCTACACCTTC
J gene: TRBJ1-2; D gene: .; clone size: few; V gene: TRBV5-6; CDR3 protein: CASSLVGRYGYTF; CDR3 DNA: TGTGCCAGCAGCTTGGTGGGGCGGTATGGCTACACCTTC
J gene: TRBJ2-2; D gene: .; clone size: .; V gene: TRBV9; CDR3 protein: CASSSPGGELFF; CDR3 DNA: TGTGCCAGCAGCTCTCCAGGCGGGGAGCTGTTTTTT